A selection of T cell receptor beta chains follows, all from one sample in a study of CD8 T cells in ankylosing spondylitis. TCRdb re-analysed the 5' RACE reads in MiXCR, keeping a single row per CDR3 protein. The sample gives around 230,000 distinct CDR3 sequences, around 8% of which show up once; more than 4% is in the top ten. The sequenced sample consisted of blood, either unsorted or a sorted T cell fraction (not recorded which). The source of these receptors is a female donor with ankylosing spondylitis or in good health (not recorded which). The conserved cysteine and the conserved F or W are not part of the CDR3 here. A D gene is named only where the DNA matches it firmly. A clone size is listed for some rows: how often the clone was seen (once, few, many), or a class if it is expanded.

d_gene | len | v_gene | abundance | CDR3aa
NA | 14 | TRBV6-5 | many | ASSYEGLATNEKLF
TRBD2 | 13 | TRBV9 | many | ASSVGTSVTGELF
TRBD2 | 14 | TRBV7-8 | many | ASSLTSVISYNEQF
NA | 12 | TRBV19 | many | ASSVGYRNQPQH
TRBD2 | 13 | TRBV12-3/TRBV12-4 | many | ASSSIAGAKDTQY
NA | 12 | TRBV3-1 | many | ASSPPAPRYGYT
TRBD2 | 14 | TRBV20-1 | many | SARRSPGLEDNEQF
NA | 15 | TRBV12-3/TRBV12-4 | many | ASMGGPTWGPNSPLH
NA | 14 | TRBV6-5 | few | ASSYSGRGRGKTQY
TRBD1 | 12 | TRBV6-5 | many | ASSYRTGLSEQY
NA | 12 | TRBV12-3/TRBV12-4 | many | ASSLMASRSPLH
TRBD2 | 14 | TRBV6-2/TRBV6-3 | many | ASSYGLAGRYNEQF
TRBD2 | 14 | TRBV28 | many | ASSKLAGGPIGEQY
NA | 10 | TRBV12-3/TRBV12-4 | NA | ASSFGVNEQY
TRBD2 | 14 | TRBV28 | many | ASSPLAGASYNEQF
TRBD2 | 14 | TRBV5-1 | many | ASSHSSGRVMGELF
TRBD1 | 17 | TRBV6-5 | many | ASSSEGQGVGGGVYEQY
TRBD2 | 9 | TRBV20-1 | many | SALAPGGVY
NA | 13 | TRBV5-5 | many | ASSLYTGLGEKLF
NA | 13 | TRBV28 | many | ASSIVGPEGEKLF
TRBD2 | 15 | TRBV19 | few | ASSIDRAGGTYNEQF